One and the same sample provided the 9 T cell receptor beta chains below, sequenced in a study of blood T cell repertoires in COVID-19. Method: immunoSEQ multiplex PCR; TCRdb's copy keeps in-frame clones and lacks some. Of around 140,000 clones listed, around 81% are singletons. Sample: peripheral blood. The receptors stem from a human donor in a cohort sampled during active COVID-19.

V is TRBV28 and J is TRBJ2-2; weak D call: TRBD1 (6 bases). V gave up 6 bases and J gave up 6 bases, with 20 bases separating them. The length of the CDR3 is 16 residues. Germline V gives CDR1 MDHEN, CDR2 SYDVKM. The CDR3 loop is CASSPPLPEGAGELFF. In nucleotides, the CDR3 is TGTGCCAGCAGCCCACCCCTACCCGAGGGGGCCGGGGAGCTGTTTTTT.

For this clone: Germline is not matched at one junction end, which may reflect a read error. V gene TRBV7-7 combines with J gene TRBJ2-5, with 7 bases that match TRBD2. The germline gives CDR1 SSHAT, CDR2 FNYEAQ (reference sequence). The CDR3 totals 14 residues. The CDR3 reads CASSPRDYEETQYF. CDR3 nucleotide sequence: TGTGCTAGCAGCCCCCGGGACTACGAAGAGACCCAGTACTTC.

This clone has just a few counts. V gene TRBV9 combines with J gene TRBJ1-5; D might be TRBD1 (5 bases). This CDR3 is built from 13 residues. CDR1 SGDLS and CDR2 YYNGEE come from the germline V gene. Trimming pared 0 bases from V and 7 bases from J, leaving 8 bases between. The chain's CDR3 is CASSVDGGQPQHF. In DNA, the CDR3 is TGTGCCAGCAGCGTAGACGGGGGACAGCCCCAGCATTTT.

V and J are TRBV28 and TRBJ2-7; 12 bases agree with TRBD1. The CDR3 covers 19 residues. Germline CDR1 reads MDHEN; CDR2 reads SYDVKM. Unmatched junction bases numbered 19, after V lost 5 bases and J lost 5 bases. The CDR3 nucleotides are TGTGCCAGCAGTCCCCACCCACGCTTCGGGACAGGGGGCAAAAACGAGCAGTACTTC. Encoded protein: CASSPHPRFGTGGKNEQYF.

This clone was detected once. This chain uses TRBV18 with TRBJ1-5, with D uncertain. From germline, CDR1 is KGHSH and CDR2 LQKENI. V was pared by 2 bases and J by 1 base, with 6 bases between. The CDR3 has 14 residues. CDR3 DNA sequence: TGTGCCAGCTCACCAATGGAGAGCAATCAGCCCCAGCATTTT. It specifies CASSPMESNQPQHF.

For the CDR3, the DNA is TGTGCCAGCAGCTTGGGGACAGGCCTCAACACTGAAGCTTTCTTT. Translated, it gives CASSLGTGLNTEAFF. The chain links TRBV5-6 to TRBJ1-1, with 7 nucleotides matching TRBD1. The CDR3 is made up of 15 amino acids. Losses at the gene ends were 0 bases for V and 2 bases for J; bases not matched to a gene: 4. Germline CDR1 is SGHDT and CDR2 is YYEEEE.

This chain connects TRBV5-6 to TRBJ1-1, with a tentative D call TRBD1 (5 bases). Looked up from germline, CDR1 is SGHDT and CDR2 is YYEEEE. V was pared by 2 bases and J by 2 bases, with 13 bases between. This CDR3 is built from 15 residues. Here the CDR3 reads CASSFETVLNTEAFF. The CDR3 nucleotides read TGTGCCAGCAGCTTTGAGACAGTACTTAACACTGAAGCTTTCTTT.

This clone was observed a few times. The chain carries TRBV19 and TRBJ1-5; the D is unclear. Germline assignment: CDR1 LNHDA and CDR2 SQIVND (reference sequence). V lost 5 bases and J 0 bases, leaving 11 bases between the germline ends. CDR3 length: 15 residues. CDR3 amino acids: CASSPDGNSNQPQHF. The CDR3 region has the DNA TGTGCCAGTAGTCCGGACGGGAATAGCAATCAGCCCCAGCATTTT.

The rearrangement links TRBV2 to TRBJ2-2; 11 bases line up with TRBD1. The CDR3 runs to 15 residues. Trimming removed 6 bases from V and 4 bases from J; junction bases left unmatched: 4. The germline gives CDR1 SNHLY, CDR2 FYNNEI. The CDR3 DNA reads as TGTGCCAGCAGGCGGACAGGGGGCCCCACCGGGGAGCTGTTTTTT. As protein: CASRRTGGPTGELFF.